This paragraph covers one T cell receptor beta chain sequence. Its target is not known. Criteria for exclusion of patients were uncontrolled infection, other autoimmune disease, pregnancy or lactation. Diagnostic assessment was based on clinical symptoms, serum thyroxine and TRAb, thyroid ultrasound and orbital computed tomography. The data stem from a study of T cells in Graves' hyperthyroidism and ophthalmopathy. General study points: A model of 13 V-J features distinguished ophthalmopathy from stable hyperthyroidism. Expanded thyroid clonotypes (above 0.001) were mostly also found in blood.

RNA transcripts were the template for amplifying TCR beta CDR3 regions. Researchers ran a first-round RT-PCR on the TCR CDR3 using the HTBI primer set. One entry per CDR3 protein, called by TCRdb with MiXCR from the multiplex PCR reads. The table lists over 650,000 distinct CDR3 sequences, 45% of them singletons. The CDR3 sequence is 12 residues long. The germline V and J ends were trimmed by 0 bases and 12 bases, with 11 bases remaining between them. Looked up from germline, CDR1 is ENHRY and CDR2 is SYGVKD. This rearrangement joins TRBV10-3 to TRBJ1-2, with D perhaps matching TRBD1 (5 bases). The TCR was taken from an adult man with Graves' disease, either hyperthyroidism or ophthalmopathy (not recorded which). Sequencing used peripheral blood or thyroid tissue (not recorded which). The CDR3 reads CAISESRQGNTF. In nucleotides, the CDR3 is TGTGCCATCAGTGAGTCCAGGCAGGGAAACACCTTC.